The present TCR beta chain was sequenced within a study of blood T cells in healthy people across ages. Regarding the study as a whole: Naive T cell percentage and TCR beta diversity correlated strongly.

The CDR3 length is 14 residues. Per germline, CDR1 MRHNA and CDR2 SNTAGT. Trimming pared 0 bases from V and 5 bases from J, leaving 8 bases between. A note on this clonotype: No antigen is known for it.

A second 7 to 11 cycle PCR used barcoded and J-beta primers. TCRdb ran MiXCR on the 5' RACE reads and lists one entry per CDR3 protein. The data contain about 1.8 million distinct CDR3 sequences, around half of them singletons. Input material: blood. The V call is TRBV6-4, the J call TRBJ2-1; tentative D call: TRBD1 (5 bases). The source is a middle-aged woman in good health. The CDR3 region has the DNA TGTGCCAGCAGTGACTCAGGGGCCCACAATGAGCAGTTCTTC. It specifies CASSDSGAHNEQFF.